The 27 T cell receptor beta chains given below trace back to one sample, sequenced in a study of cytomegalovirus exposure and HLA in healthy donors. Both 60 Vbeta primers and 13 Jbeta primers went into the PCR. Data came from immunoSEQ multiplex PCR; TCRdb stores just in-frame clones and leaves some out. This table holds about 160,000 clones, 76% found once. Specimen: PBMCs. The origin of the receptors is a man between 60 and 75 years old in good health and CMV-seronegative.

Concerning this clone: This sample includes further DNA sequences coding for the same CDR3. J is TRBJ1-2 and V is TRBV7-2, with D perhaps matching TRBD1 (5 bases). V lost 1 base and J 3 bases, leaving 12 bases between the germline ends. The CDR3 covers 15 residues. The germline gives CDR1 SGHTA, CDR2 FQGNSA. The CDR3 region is CASSLGGRVDYGYTF. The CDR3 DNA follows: TGTGCCAGCAGCTTAGGGGGCCGGGTCGACTATGGCTACACCTTC.

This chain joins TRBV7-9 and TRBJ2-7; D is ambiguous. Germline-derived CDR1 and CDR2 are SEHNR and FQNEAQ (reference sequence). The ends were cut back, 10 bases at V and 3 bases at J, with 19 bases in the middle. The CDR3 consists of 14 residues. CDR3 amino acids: CATEGSTKYYEQYF. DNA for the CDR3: TGTGCCACGGAAGGTAGCACGAAGTACTACGAGCAGTACTTC.

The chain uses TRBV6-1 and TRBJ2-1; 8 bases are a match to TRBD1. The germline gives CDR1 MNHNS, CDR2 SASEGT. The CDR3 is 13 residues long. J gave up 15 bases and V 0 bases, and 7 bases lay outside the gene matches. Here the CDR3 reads CASSEAGQGGWFF. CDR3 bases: TGTGCCAGCAGTGAAGCCGGACAGGGTGGCTGGTTCTTC.

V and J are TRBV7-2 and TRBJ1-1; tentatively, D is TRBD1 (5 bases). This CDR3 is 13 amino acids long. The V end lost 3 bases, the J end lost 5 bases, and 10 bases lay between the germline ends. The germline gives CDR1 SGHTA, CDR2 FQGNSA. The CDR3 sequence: CASSFGDWTEAFF. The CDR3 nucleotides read TGTGCCAGCAGCTTTGGGGACTGGACTGAAGCTTTCTTT.

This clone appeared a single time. For the CDR3, the DNA is TGCAGTGCTGGACGAGGGTCCCCTTTCCACTTT. Its translation is CSAGRGSPFHF. This chain uses TRBV20-1 with TRBJ1-6; D gene ambiguous. CDR1 and CDR2 (germline): DFQATT, SNEGSKA (reference sequence). Trimming pared 5 bases from V and 17 bases from J, leaving 16 bases between. There are 11 residues in the CDR3.

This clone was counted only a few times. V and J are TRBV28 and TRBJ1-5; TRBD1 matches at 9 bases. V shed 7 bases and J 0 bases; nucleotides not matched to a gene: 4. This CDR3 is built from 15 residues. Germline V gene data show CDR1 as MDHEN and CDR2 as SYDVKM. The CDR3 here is CASMVQGASNQPQHF. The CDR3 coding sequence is TGTGCCAGCATGGTACAGGGGGCTAGCAATCAGCCCCAGCATTTT. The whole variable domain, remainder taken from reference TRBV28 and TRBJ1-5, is DVKVTQSSRYLVKRTGEKVFLECVQDMDHENMFWYRQDPGLGLRLIYFSYDVKMKEKGDIPEGYSVSREKKERFSLILESASTNQTSMYLCASMVQGASNQPQHFGDGTRLSIL.

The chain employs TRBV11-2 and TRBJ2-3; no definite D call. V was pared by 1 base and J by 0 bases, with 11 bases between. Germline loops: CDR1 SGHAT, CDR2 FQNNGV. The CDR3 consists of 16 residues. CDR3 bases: TGTGCCAGCAGCTTAGGGAGTTTTTATAGCACAGATACGCAGTATTTT. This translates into CASSLGSFYSTDTQYF.

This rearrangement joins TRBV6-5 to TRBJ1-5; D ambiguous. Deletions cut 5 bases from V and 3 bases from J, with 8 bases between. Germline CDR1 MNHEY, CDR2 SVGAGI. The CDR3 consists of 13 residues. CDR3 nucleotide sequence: TGTGCCAGCAGTCCCCGGTACAATCAGCCCCAGCATTTT. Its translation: CASSPRYNQPQHF.

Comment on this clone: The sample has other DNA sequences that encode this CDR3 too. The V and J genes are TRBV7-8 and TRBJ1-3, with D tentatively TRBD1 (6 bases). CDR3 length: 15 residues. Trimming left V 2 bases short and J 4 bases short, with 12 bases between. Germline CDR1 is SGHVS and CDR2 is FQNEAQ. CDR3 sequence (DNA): TGTGCCAGCAGCTTATCCACCGGGACAGGAAACACCATATATTTT. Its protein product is CASSLSTGTGNTIYF.

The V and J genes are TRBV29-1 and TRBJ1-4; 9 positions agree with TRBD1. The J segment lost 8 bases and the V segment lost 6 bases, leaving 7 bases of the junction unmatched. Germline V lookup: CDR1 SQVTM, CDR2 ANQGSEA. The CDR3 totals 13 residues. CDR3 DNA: TGCAGCGTGGGGGACAGGGCGGACGAAAAACTGTTTTTT. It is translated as CSVGDRADEKLFF.

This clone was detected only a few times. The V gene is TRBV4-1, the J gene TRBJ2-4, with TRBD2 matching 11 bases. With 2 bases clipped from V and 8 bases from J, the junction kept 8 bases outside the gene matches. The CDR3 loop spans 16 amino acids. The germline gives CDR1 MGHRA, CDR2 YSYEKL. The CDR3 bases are TGCGCCAGCAGCCAATTGATTAGCGGGAGGGGAGACATTCAGTACTTC. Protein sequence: CASSQLISGRGDIQYF.

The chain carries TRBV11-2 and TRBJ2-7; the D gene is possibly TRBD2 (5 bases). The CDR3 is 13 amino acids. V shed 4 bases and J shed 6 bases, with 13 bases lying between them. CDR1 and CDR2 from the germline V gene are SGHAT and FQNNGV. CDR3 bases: TGTGCCAGCAGCTCAGCGCTAGGGAGCGAGCAGTACTTC. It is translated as CASSSALGSEQYF.

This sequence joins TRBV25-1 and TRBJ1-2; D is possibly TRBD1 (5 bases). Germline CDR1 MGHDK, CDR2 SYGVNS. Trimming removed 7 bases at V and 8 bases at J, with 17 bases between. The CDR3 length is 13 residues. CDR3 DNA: TGTGCCAGCACCCTGGGGGGAAGTGGGGGCTACACCTTC. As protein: CASTLGGSGGYTF.

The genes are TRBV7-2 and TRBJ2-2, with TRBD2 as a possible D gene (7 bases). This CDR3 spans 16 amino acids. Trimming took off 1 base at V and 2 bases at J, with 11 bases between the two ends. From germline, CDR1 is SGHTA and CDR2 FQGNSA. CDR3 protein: CASSLEAGANTGELFF. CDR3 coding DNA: TGTGCCAGCAGCTTAGAGGCGGGGGCCAACACCGGGGAGCTGTTTTTT.

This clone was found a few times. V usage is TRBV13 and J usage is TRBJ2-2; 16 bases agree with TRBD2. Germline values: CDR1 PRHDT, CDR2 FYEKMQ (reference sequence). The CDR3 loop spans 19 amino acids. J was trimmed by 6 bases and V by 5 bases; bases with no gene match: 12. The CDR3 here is CASSPGLAGGPRAPGELFF. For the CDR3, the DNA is TGTGCCAGCAGCCCGGGACTAGCGGGGGGGCCAAGAGCCCCCGGGGAGCTGTTTTTT. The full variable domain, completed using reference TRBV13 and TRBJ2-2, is AAGVIQSPRHLIKEKRETATLKCYPIPRHDTVYWYQQGPGQDPQFLISFYEKMQSDKGSIPDRFSAQQFSDYHSELNMSSLELGDSALYFCASSPGLAGGPRAPGELFFGEGSRLTVL.

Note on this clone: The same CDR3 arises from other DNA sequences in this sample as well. The chain's CDR3 is CASSPRQGGYTF. CDR3 nucleotide sequence: TGCGCCAGCAGCCCCCGACAGGGGGGCTACACCTTC. V and J are TRBV5-1 and TRBJ1-2; 8 bases are shared with TRBD1. Germline assignment: CDR1 SGHRS and CDR2 YFSETQ. The junction had 4 bases not matched to a gene; V was cut back by 4 bases and J by 8 bases. CDR3 length: 12 residues. Variable domain in full (rest from reference TRBV5-1 and TRBJ1-2): KAGVTQTPRYLIKTRGQQVTLSCSPISGHRSVSWYQQTPGQGLQFLFEYFSETQRNKGNFPGRFSGRQFSNSRSEMNVSTLELGDSALYLCASSPRQGGYTFGSGTRLTVV.

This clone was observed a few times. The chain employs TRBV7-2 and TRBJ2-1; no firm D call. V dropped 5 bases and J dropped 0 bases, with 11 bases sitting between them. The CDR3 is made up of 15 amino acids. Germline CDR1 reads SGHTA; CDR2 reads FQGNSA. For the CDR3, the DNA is TGTGCCAGCAGCAGTGAGGCTTACTCCTACAATGAGCAGTTCTTC. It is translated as CASSSEAYSYNEQFF.

CDR3 bases: TGTGCCACCGGGACTAGCCCTTCCTACGAGCAGTACTTC. Its translation: CATGTSPSYEQYF. The chain recombines TRBV15 with TRBJ2-7; TRBD2 matches 9 bases. The CDR3 length is 13 residues. CDR1 is LNHNV and CDR2 is YYDKDF in the germline V gene (reference sequence). J lost 1 base, V lost 8 bases, and 3 bases had no gene match. The entire variable domain, with the rest obtained from reference TRBV15 and TRBJ2-7, is as follows: DAMVIQNPRYQVTQFGKPVTLSCSQTLNHNVMYWYQQKSSQAPKLLFHYYDKDFNNEADTPDNFQSRRPNTSFCFLDIRSPGLGDTAMYLCATGTSPSYEQYFGPGTRLTVT.

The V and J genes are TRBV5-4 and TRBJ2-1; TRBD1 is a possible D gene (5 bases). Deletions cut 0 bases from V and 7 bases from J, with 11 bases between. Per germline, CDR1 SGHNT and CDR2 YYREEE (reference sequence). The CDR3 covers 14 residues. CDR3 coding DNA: TGTGCCAGCAGCTTGGAGGCGGCAGGGAATGAGCAGTTCTTC. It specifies CASSLEAAGNEQFF.

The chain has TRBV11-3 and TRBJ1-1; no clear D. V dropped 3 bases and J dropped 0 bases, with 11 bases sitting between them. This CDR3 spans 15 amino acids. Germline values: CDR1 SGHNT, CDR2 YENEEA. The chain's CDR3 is CASSLAGGVNTEAFF. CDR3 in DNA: TGTGCCAGCAGCTTGGCGGGTGGGGTGAACACTGAAGCTTTCTTT.

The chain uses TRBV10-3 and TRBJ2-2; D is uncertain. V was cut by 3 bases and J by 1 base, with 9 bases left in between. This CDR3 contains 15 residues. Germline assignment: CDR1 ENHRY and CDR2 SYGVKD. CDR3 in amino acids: CAISEETKNTGELFF. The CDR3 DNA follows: TGTGCCATCAGTGAAGAGACAAAGAACACCGGGGAGCTGTTTTTT.

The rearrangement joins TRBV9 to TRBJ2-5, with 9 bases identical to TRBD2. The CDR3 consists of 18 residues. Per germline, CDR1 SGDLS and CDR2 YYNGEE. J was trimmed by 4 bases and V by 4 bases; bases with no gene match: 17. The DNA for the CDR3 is TGTGCCAGCAGCAATGGGGGCTGGGGCGGGGGGGCCACAGAGACCCAGTACTTC. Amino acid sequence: CASSNGGWGGGATETQYF.

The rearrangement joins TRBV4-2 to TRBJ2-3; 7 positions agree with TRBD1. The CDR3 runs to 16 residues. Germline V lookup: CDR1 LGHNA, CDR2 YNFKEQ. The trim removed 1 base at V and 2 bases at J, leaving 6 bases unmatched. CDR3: CASSQGQGFYTDTQYF. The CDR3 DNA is TGTGCCAGCAGCCAAGGACAGGGTTTTTACACAGATACGCAGTATTTT.

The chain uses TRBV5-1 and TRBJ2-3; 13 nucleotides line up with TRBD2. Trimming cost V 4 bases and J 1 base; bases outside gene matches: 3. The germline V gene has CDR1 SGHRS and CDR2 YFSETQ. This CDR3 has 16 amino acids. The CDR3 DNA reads TGCGCCAGCAGCAACGGACTAGCGGGGGGCACAGATACGCAGTATTTT. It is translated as CASSNGLAGGTDTQYF.

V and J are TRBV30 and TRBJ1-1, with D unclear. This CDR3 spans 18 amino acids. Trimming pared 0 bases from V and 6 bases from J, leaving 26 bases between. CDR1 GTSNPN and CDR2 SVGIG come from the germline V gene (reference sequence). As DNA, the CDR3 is TGTGCCTGGAGTGTACGAGGATCCGGGAGTATTCTGTCCGCTGAAGCTTTCTTT. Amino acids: CAWSVRGSGSILSAEAFF.

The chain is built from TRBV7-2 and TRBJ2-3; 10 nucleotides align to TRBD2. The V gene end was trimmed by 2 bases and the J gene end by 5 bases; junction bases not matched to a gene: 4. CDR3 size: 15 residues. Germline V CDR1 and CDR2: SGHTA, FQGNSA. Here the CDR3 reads CASSLQLAGRDTQYF. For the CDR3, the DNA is TGTGCCAGCAGCTTACAACTAGCGGGAAGAGATACGCAGTATTTT.

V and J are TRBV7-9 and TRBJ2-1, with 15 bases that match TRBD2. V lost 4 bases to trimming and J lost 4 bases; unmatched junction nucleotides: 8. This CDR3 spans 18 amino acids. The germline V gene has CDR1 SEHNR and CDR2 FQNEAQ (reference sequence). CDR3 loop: CASSSTSGTSGRYNEQFF. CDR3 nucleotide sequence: TGTGCCAGCAGCTCCACCTCCGGGACTAGCGGGAGGTACAATGAGCAGTTCTTC.